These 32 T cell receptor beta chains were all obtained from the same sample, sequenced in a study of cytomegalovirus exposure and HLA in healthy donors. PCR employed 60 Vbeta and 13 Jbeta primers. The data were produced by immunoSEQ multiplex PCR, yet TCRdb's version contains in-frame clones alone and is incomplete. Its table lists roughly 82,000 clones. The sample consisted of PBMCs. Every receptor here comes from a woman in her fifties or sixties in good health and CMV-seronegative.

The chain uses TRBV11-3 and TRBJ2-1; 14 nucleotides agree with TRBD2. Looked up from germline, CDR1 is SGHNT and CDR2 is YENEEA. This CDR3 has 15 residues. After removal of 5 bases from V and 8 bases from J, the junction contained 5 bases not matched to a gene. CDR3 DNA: TGTGCCAGCAGCGGAGGGACTAGCGGGAGATATGAGCAGTTCTTC. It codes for CASSGGTSGRYEQFF.

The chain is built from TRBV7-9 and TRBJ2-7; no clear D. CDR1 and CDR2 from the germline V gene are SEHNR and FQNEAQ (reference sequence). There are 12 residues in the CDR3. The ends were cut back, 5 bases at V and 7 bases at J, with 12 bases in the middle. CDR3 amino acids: CASSLPLREQYF. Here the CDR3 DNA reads TGTGCCAGCAGCCTCCCTCTGCGGGAGCAGTACTTC.

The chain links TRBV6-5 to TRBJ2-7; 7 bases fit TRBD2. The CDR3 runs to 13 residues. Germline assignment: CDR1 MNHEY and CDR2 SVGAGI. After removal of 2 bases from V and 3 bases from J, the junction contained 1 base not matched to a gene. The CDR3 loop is CASSYASGYEQYF. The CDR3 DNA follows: TGTGCCAGCAGTTACGCTAGCGGCTACGAGCAGTACTTC.

The CDR3 DNA sequence: TGTGCCAGCAGCCAAGTATCATGGGGTAGCGGGAGAATCTACGAGCAGTACTTC. This translates into CASSQVSWGSGRIYEQYF. This chain links TRBV11-2 with TRBJ2-7; 9 bases fit TRBD2. The CDR3 runs 18 residues. J was trimmed by 3 bases and V by 5 bases; bases with no gene match: 17. Per the germline V gene, CDR1 is SGHAT and CDR2 is FQNNGV.

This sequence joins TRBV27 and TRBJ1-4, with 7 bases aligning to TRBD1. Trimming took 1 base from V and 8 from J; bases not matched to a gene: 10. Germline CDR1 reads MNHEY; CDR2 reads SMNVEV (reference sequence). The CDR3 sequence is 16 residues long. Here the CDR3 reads CASSLYKGAGTEKLFF. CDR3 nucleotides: TGTGCCAGCAGTTTATATAAGGGGGCAGGGACGGAAAAACTGTTTTTT.

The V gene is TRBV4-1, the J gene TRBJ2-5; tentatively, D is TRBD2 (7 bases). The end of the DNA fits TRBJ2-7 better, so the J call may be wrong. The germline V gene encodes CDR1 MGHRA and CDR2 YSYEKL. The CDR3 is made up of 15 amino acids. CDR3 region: CASSQERGPGNEQYF. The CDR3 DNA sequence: TGCGCCAGCAGCCAAGAGCGGGGGCCAGGGAACGAGCAGTACTTC.

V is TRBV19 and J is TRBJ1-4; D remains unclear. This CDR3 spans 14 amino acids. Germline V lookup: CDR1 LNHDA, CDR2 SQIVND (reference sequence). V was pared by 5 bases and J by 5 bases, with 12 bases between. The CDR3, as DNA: TGTGCCAGTAGTCCCGGGGATGCGAATGAAAAACTGTTTTTT. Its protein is CASSPGDANEKLFF.

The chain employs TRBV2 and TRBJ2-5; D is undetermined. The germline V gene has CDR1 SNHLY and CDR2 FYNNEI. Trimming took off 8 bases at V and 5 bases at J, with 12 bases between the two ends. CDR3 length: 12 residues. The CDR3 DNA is TGTGCCAGCCAAGATGTCGGGGAGACCCAGTACTTC. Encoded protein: CASQDVGETQYF. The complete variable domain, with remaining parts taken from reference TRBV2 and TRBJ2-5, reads EPEVTQTPSHQVTQMGQEVILRCVPISNHLYFYWYRQILGQKVEFLVSFYNNEISEKSEIFDDQFSVERPDGSNFTLKIRSTKLEDSAMYFCASQDVGETQYFGPGTRLLVL.

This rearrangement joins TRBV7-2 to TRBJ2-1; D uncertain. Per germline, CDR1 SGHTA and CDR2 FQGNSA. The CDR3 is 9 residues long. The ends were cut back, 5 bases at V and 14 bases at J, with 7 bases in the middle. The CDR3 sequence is CASSPPEFF. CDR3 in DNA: TGTGCCAGCAGCCCGCCGGAGTTCTTC.

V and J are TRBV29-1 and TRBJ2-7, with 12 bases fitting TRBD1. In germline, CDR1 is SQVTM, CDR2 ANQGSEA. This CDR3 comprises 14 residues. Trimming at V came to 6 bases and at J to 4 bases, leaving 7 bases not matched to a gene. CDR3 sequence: CSVQPGQGAYEQYF. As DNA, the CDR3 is TGCAGCGTACAACCGGGACAGGGGGCTTACGAGCAGTACTTC.

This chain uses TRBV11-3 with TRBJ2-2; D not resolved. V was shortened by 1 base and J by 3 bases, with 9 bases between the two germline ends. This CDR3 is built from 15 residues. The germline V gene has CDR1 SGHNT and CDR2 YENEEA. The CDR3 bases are TGTGCCAGCAGCTTAGGACGGAGAGACACCGGGGAGCTGTTTTTT. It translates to CASSLGRRDTGELFF.

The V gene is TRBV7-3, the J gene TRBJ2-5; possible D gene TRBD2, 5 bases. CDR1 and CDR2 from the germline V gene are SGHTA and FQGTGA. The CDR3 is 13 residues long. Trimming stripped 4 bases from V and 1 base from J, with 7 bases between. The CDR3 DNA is TGTGCCAGCAGCTCGGACTCCCAAGAGACCCAGTACTTC. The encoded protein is CASSSDSQETQYF.

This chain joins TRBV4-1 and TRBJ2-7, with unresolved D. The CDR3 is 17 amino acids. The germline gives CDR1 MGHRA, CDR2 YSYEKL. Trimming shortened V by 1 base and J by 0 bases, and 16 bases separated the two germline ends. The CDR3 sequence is CASSQAPLGDYSYEQYF. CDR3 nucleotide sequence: TGCGCCAGCAGCCAAGCGCCTTTGGGCGATTACTCCTACGAGCAGTACTTC.

CDR3 DNA sequence: TGTGCCAGCTCTAGCCCCCCTTCGGGCGGGAAAAATGTTGCAACTAATGAAAAACTGTTTTTT. As protein: CASSSPPSGGKNVATNEKLFF. This rearrangement joins TRBV9 to TRBJ1-4; unclear D gene. Germline CDR1 and CDR2: SGDLS and YYNGEE. Deletions cut 7 bases from V and 0 bases from J, with 31 bases between. The CDR3 is made up of 21 amino acids.

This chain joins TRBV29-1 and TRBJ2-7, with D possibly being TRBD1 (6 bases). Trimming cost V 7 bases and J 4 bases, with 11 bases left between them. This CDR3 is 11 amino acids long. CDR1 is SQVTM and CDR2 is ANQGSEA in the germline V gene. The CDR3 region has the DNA TGCAGCGCAGGGGTGGGATACGAGCAGTACTTC. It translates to CSAGVGYEQYF.

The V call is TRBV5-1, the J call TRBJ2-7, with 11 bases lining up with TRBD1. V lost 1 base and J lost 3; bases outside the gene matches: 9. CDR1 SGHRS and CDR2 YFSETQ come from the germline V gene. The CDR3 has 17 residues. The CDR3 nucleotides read TGCGCCAGCAGCTTGTGGGGGGGACAGGGGGACGACTACGAGCAGTACTTC. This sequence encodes CASSLWGGQGDDYEQYF.

CDR3 protein: CASSSRTGFYEQYF. The CDR3 coding sequence is TGTGCCAGCAGTTCCCGGACAGGGTTCTACGAGCAGTACTTC. V gene TRBV6-1 combines with J gene TRBJ2-7, with TRBD1 matching 8 bases. CDR1 is MNHNS and CDR2 is SASEGT in the germline V gene. CDR3 size: 14 residues. J was trimmed by 3 bases and V by 5 bases; bases with no gene match: 6.

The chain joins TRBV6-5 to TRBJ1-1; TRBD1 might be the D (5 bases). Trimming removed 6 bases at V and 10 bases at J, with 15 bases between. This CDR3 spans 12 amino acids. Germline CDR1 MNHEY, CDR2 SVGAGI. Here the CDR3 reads CASSPGEGLAFF. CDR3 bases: TGTGCCAGCAGCCCTGGGGAGGGGTTAGCTTTCTTT.

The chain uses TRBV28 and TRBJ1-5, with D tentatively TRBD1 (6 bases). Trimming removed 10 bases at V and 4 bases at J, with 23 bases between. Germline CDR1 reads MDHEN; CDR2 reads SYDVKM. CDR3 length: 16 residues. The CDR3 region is CATGGEGGDYNQPQHF. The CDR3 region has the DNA TGTGCCACCGGGGGAGAGGGGGGGGATTATAATCAGCCCCAGCATTTT. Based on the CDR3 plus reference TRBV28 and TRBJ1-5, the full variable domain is DVKVTQSSRYLVKRTGEKVFLECVQDMDHENMFWYRQDPGLGLRLIYFSYDVKMKEKGDIPEGYSVSREKKERFSLILESASTNQTSMYLCATGGEGGDYNQPQHFGDGTRLSIL.

The CDR3 here is CASSPRTGGLAPQHF. The CDR3 nucleotides are TGTGCCAGCAGCCCACGGACAGGGGGTCTTGCCCCCCAGCATTTT. The chain joins TRBV7-8 to TRBJ1-5; 10 nucleotides line up with TRBD1. Trimming removed 5 bases from V and 10 bases from J; junction bases left unmatched: 11. The length of the CDR3 is 15 residues. Germline loops: CDR1 SGHVS, CDR2 FQNEAQ. Using reference TRBV7-8 and TRBJ1-5 for the parts outside the CDR3, the full variable domain is GAGVSQSPRYKVAKRGQDVALRCDPISGHVSLFWYQQALGQGPEFLTYFQNEAQLDKSGLPSDRFFAERPEGSVSTLKIQRTQQEDSAVYLCASSPRTGGLAPQHFGDGTRLSIL.

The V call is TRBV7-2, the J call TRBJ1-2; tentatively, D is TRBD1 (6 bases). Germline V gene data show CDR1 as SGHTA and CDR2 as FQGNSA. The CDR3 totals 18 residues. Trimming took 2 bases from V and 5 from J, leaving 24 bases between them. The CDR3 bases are TGTGCCAGCAGCTTAATAAGTGGGGGGGCAGGGCCAAAGTATGGCTACACCTTC. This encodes CASSLISGGAGPKYGYTF.

In DNA, the CDR3 is TGTGCCAGCCAAAGGGAGTTTAGCACAGATACGCAGTATTTT. Its translation is CASQREFSTDTQYF. The chain recombines TRBV2 with TRBJ2-3; tentatively, D is TRBD2 (5 bases). The V gene lost 8 bases and the J gene lost 0 bases, with 12 bases spanning the gap. CDR3 length equals 14 residues. Germline V gives CDR1 SNHLY, CDR2 FYNNEI.

CDR3 sequence reads: CASRTRGGSNQPQHF. The CDR3, as DNA: TGTGCCAGCAGGACAAGGGGCGGCAGCAATCAGCCCCAGCATTTT. The rearrangement uses TRBV6-5 and TRBJ1-5, with D perhaps TRBD1 (5 bases). V was cut by 6 bases and J by 1 base, with 13 bases left in between. This CDR3 is built from 15 residues. CDR1 is MNHEY, CDR2 SVGAGI, per germline.

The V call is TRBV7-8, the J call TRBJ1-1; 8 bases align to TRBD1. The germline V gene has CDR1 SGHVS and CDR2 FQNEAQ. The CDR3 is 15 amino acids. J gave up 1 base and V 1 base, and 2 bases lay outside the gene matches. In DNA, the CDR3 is TGTGCCAGCAGCTTAGTGGACAGGGCGAACACTGAAGCTTTCTTT. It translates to CASSLVDRANTEAFF.

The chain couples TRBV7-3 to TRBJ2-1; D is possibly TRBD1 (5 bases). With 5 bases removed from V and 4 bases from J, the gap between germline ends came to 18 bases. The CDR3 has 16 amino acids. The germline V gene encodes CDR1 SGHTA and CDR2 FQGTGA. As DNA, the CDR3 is TGTGCCAGCAGCCTAAAGGGGCCAGAAGGGTACAATGAGCAGTTCTTC. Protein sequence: CASSLKGPEGYNEQFF. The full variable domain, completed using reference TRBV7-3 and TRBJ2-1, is GAGVSQTPSNKVTEKGKYVELRCDPISGHTALYWYRQSLGQGPEFLIYFQGTGAADDSGLPNDRFFAVRPEGSVSTLKIQRTERGDSAVYLCASSLKGPEGYNEQFFGPGTRLTVL.

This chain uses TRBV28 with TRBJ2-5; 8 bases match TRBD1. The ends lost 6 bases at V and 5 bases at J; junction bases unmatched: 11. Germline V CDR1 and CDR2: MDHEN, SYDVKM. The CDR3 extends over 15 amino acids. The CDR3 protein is CASRQSFYRGETQYF. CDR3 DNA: TGTGCCAGCAGACAGAGTTTCTACAGGGGGGAGACCCAGTACTTC.

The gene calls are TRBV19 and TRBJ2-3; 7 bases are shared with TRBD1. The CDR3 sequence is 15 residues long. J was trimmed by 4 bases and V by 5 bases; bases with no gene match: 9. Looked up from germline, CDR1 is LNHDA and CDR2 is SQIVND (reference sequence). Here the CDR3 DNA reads TGTGCCAGTAGTGGGGAAGGACAGGCTTCAGATACGCAGTATTTT. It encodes CASSGEGQASDTQYF.

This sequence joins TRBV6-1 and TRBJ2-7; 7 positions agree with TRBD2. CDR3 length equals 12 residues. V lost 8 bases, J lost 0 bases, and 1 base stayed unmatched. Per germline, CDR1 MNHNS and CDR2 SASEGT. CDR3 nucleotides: TGTGCCAGCGGGAGGGGCTCCTACGAGCAGTACTTC. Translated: CASGRGSYEQYF.

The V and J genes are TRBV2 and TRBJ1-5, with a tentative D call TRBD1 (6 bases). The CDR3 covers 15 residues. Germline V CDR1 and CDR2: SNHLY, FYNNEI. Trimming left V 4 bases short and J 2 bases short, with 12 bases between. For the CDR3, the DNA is TGTGCCAGCAGTGGTACAGGGAGCGGCAATCAGCCCCAGCATTTT. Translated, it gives CASSGTGSGNQPQHF.

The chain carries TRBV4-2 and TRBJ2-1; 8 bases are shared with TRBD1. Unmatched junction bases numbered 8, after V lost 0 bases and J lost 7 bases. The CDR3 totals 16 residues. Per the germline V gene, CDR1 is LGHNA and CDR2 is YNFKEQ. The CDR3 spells CASSQEATGVLNEQFF. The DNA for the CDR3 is TGTGCCAGCAGCCAAGAGGCGACAGGGGTTTTGAATGAGCAGTTCTTC.

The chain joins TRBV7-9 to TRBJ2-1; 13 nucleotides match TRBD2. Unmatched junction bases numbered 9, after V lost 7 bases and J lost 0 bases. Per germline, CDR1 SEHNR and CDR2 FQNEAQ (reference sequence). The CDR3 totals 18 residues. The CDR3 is CASTQGLAGPSSYNEQFF. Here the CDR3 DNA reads TGTGCCAGCACCCAGGGACTAGCGGGGCCGAGCTCCTACAATGAGCAGTTCTTC.

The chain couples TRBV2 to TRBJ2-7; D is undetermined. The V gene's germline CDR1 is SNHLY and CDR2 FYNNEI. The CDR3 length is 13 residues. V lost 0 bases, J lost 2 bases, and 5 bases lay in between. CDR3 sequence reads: CASSEAEPYEQYF. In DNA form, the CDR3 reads TGTGCCAGCAGTGAAGCCGAGCCCTACGAGCAGTACTTC. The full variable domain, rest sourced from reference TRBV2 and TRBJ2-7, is EPEVTQTPSHQVTQMGQEVILRCVPISNHLYFYWYRQILGQKVEFLVSFYNNEISEKSEIFDDQFSVERPDGSNFTLKIRSTKLEDSAMYFCASSEAEPYEQYFGPGTRLTVT.